This is a list of T cell receptor beta chains from one sample in a study of blood T cell repertoires in COVID-19. The protocol was immunoSEQ multiplex PCR, while the TCRdb copy is restricted to in-frame clones and leaves out a portion. This table has fewer than 200,000 clones, approximately 95% appearing once. The sample comprised peripheral blood. Receptor source: a woman aged 45-65 years with acute or convalescent COVID-19. CDR3s include the opening cysteine and the closing phenylalanine or tryptophan. A D gene is named only where the DNA matches it firmly. Clone sizes are given selectively: once, few, many, or a class where the clone is expanded.

clone size: .
J gene: TRBJ2-7
D gene: .
CDR3 length: 11
V gene: TRBV10-3
CDR3 protein: CAIRQAYEQYF
CDR3 DNA: TGTGCCATCAGACAAGCCTACGAGCAGTACTTC

clone size: .
J gene: TRBJ2-3
D gene: TRBD1
CDR3 length: 16
V gene: TRBV5-1
CDR3 protein: CASSLTPQGGTDTQYF
CDR3 DNA: TGCGCCAGCAGCTTGACTCCCCAGGGGGGCACAGATACGCAGTATTTT

clone size: .
J gene: TRBJ2-3
D gene: .
CDR3 length: 13
V gene: TRBV5-1
CDR3 protein: CASSLVLTDTQYF
CDR3 DNA: TGCGCCAGCAGCTTGGTCCTCACAGATACGCAGTATTTT

clone size: .
J gene: TRBJ1-5
D gene: .
CDR3 length: 14
V gene: TRBV27
CDR3 protein: CASSSGQTNQPQHF
CDR3 DNA: TGTGCCAGCAGTTCGGGACAAACCAATCAGCCCCAGCATTTT

clone size: .
J gene: TRBJ1-2
D gene: TRBD1
CDR3 length: 11
V gene: TRBV5-4
CDR3 protein: CASSLEGQGSF
CDR3 DNA: TGTGCCAGCAGCTTGGAGGGACAGGGTTCCTTC

clone size: few
J gene: TRBJ1-5
D gene: .
CDR3 length: 16
V gene: TRBV18
CDR3 protein: CASSQSKDGGNQPQHF
CDR3 DNA: TGTGCCAGCTCACAATCCAAAGACGGAGGCAATCAGCCCCAGCATTTT

clone size: .
J gene: TRBJ1-2
D gene: .
CDR3 length: 11
V gene: TRBV30
CDR3 protein: CACRRPDGYTF
CDR3 DNA: TGTGCCTGCAGGCGTCCGGATGGCTACACCTTC

clone size: .
J gene: TRBJ1-2
D gene: TRBD1
CDR3 length: 12
V gene: TRBV28
CDR3 protein: CASSLSWTGYTF
CDR3 DNA: TGTGCCAGCAGTTTATCTTGGACAGGGTACACCTTC

clone size: .
J gene: TRBJ2-5
D gene: TRBD1
CDR3 length: 17
V gene: TRBV7-7
CDR3 protein: CASSLGSGQGWRETQYF
CDR3 DNA: TGTGCTAGCAGCTTAGGCTCTGGACAGGGATGGAGGGAGACCCAGTACTTC

clone size: .
J gene: TRBJ1-1
D gene: TRBD1
CDR3 length: 18
V gene: TRBV20-1
CDR3 protein: CSASPGTGTTNVHTEAFF
CDR3 DNA: TGCAGTGCCAGTCCCGGGACAGGGACCACCAATGTGCACACTGAAGCTTTCTTT

clone size: .
J gene: TRBJ2-2
D gene: .
CDR3 length: 12
V gene: TRBV6-5
CDR3 protein: CASRRQAGELFF
CDR3 DNA: TGTGCCAGCAGGCGACAAGCCGGGGAGCTGTTTTTT

clone size: .
J gene: TRBJ2-1
D gene: .
CDR3 length: 16
V gene: TRBV4-1
CDR3 protein: CASSQDLAARYNEQFF
CDR3 DNA: TGCGCCAGCAGCCAAGATCTGGCAGCGAGGTACAATGAGCAGTTCTTC

clone size: .
J gene: TRBJ2-7
D gene: .
CDR3 length: 15
V gene: TRBV18
CDR3 protein: CASSPGEVGPYEQYF
CDR3 DNA: TGTGCCAGCTCACCCGGGGAGGTGGGTCCCTACGAGCAGTACTTC

clone size: once
J gene: TRBJ1-2
D gene: .
CDR3 length: 15
V gene: TRBV6-1
CDR3 protein: CASSEAEPPNYGYTF
CDR3 DNA: TGTGCCAGCAGTGAAGCAGAGCCACCTAACTATGGCTACACCTTC

clone size: .
J gene: TRBJ1-6
D gene: TRBD1
CDR3 length: 16
V gene: TRBV4-1
CDR3 protein: CASSQPTRDRGSPLHF
CDR3 DNA: TGCGCCAGCAGCCAACCTACCCGGGACAGGGGTTCACCCCTCCACTTT

clone size: once
J gene: TRBJ2-1
D gene: .
CDR3 length: 13
V gene: TRBV18
CDR3 protein: CASSPGTGNEQFF
CDR3 DNA: TGTGCCAGCTCACCAGGAACAGGCAATGAGCAGTTCTTC

clone size: .
J gene: TRBJ1-3
D gene: .
CDR3 length: 15
V gene: TRBV19
CDR3 protein: CASSIGERSGNTIYF
CDR3 DNA: TGTGCCAGTAGTATCGGGGAACGCTCTGGAAACACCATATATTTT

clone size: .
J gene: TRBJ2-2
D gene: .
CDR3 length: 13
V gene: TRBV25-1
CDR3 protein: CASISGGTGELFF
CDR3 DNA: TGTGCCAGCATCTCCGGGGGCACCGGGGAGCTGTTTTTT

clone size: .
J gene: TRBJ1-5
D gene: .
CDR3 length: 14
V gene: TRBV6-6
CDR3 protein: CASSFPRGNQPQHF
CDR3 DNA: TGTGCCAGCAGTTTCCCACGGGGAAATCAGCCCCAGCATTTT

clone size: .
J gene: TRBJ1-5
D gene: .
CDR3 length: 13
V gene: TRBV19
CDR3 protein: CASTSTGNQPQHF
CDR3 DNA: TGTGCCAGTACCTCGACGGGTAATCAGCCCCAGCATTTT

clone size: .
J gene: TRBJ2-7
D gene: TRBD2
CDR3 length: 15
V gene: TRBV6-5
CDR3 protein: CASSLLAGVSYEQYF
CDR3 DNA: TGTGCCAGCAGTTTGCTAGCGGGGGTCTCCTACGAGCAGTACTTC

clone size: .
J gene: TRBJ1-1
D gene: .
CDR3 length: 13
V gene: TRBV4-3
CDR3 protein: CASSPRVHEGAFF
CDR3 DNA: TGCGCCAGCAGCCCCAGGGTGCACGAAGGAGCTTTCTTT

clone size: .
J gene: TRBJ2-2
D gene: TRBD1
CDR3 length: 17
V gene: TRBV3-1/TRBV3-2
CDR3 protein: CASSHGQGANNTGELFF
CDR3 DNA: TGTGCCAGCAGCCATGGACAGGGGGCTAATAACACCGGGGAGCTGTTTTTT

clone size: .
J gene: TRBJ1-2
D gene: .
CDR3 length: 11
V gene: TRBV20-1
CDR3 protein: CSANLVTGFLF
CDR3 DNA: TGCAGTGCTAACCTGGTTACTGGTTTCCTCTTC

clone size: once
J gene: TRBJ1-2
D gene: .
CDR3 length: 11
V gene: TRBV6-6
CDR3 protein: CASNGLYGYTF
CDR3 DNA: TGTGCCAGCAACGGTCTTTATGGCTACACCTTC

clone size: .
J gene: TRBJ2-1
D gene: TRBD1
CDR3 length: 15
V gene: TRBV19
CDR3 protein: CASSIGTGPYNEQFF
CDR3 DNA: TGTGCCAGTAGTATAGGGACAGGACCCTACAATGAGCAGTTCTTC

clone size: .
J gene: TRBJ1-2
D gene: TRBD1
CDR3 length: 15
V gene: TRBV6-5
CDR3 protein: CASRRPGGAGYGYTF
CDR3 DNA: TGTGCCAGCAGAAGACCAGGGGGCGCGGGCTATGGCTACACCTTC

clone size: .
J gene: TRBJ1-1
D gene: TRBD1
CDR3 length: 18
V gene: TRBV11-2
CDR3 protein: CASSSGQGQGGGNTEAFF
CDR3 DNA: TGTGCCAGCAGCTCCGGACAGGGGCAAGGCGGTGGAAACACTGAAGCTTTCTTT

clone size: .
J gene: TRBJ1-6
D gene: TRBD1
CDR3 length: 15
V gene: TRBV11-2
CDR3 protein: CASSLDRGQGKPLHF
CDR3 DNA: TGTGCCAGCAGCTTAGATCGTGGACAGGGGAAGCCCCTCCACTTT

clone size: .
J gene: TRBJ1-5
D gene: TRBD1
CDR3 length: 18
V gene: TRBV6-1
CDR3 protein: CASSVEGRDREWRQPQHF
CDR3 DNA: TGTGCCAGCAGTGTCGAAGGCCGAGACAGGGAGTGGCGTCAGCCCCAGCATTTT

clone size: .
J gene: TRBJ1-3
D gene: .
CDR3 length: 15
V gene: TRBV9
CDR3 protein: CASSVERVAGNTIYF
CDR3 DNA: TGTGCCAGCAGCGTAGAACGGGTAGCTGGAAACACCATATATTTT

clone size: .
J gene: TRBJ1-5
D gene: .
CDR3 length: 12
V gene: TRBV5-6
CDR3 protein: CASSLRRGPQHF
CDR3 DNA: TGTGCCAGCAGCTTGAGGCGGGGGCCCCAGCATTTT

clone size: .
J gene: TRBJ1-5
D gene: .
CDR3 length: 17
V gene: TRBV19
CDR3 protein: CASSMLWAEGRNQPQHF
CDR3 DNA: TGTGCCAGTAGTATGTTGTGGGCAGAGGGTAGGAATCAGCCCCAGCATTTT

clone size: .
J gene: TRBJ1-3
D gene: .
CDR3 length: 15
V gene: TRBV14
CDR3 protein: CASSQGRGGAYTIYF
CDR3 DNA: TGTGCCAGCAGCCAAGGAAGAGGAGGGGCTTACACCATATATTTT

clone size: .
J gene: TRBJ2-2
D gene: TRBD1
CDR3 length: 16
V gene: TRBV27
CDR3 protein: CASSLGGTGGTGELFF
CDR3 DNA: TGTGCCAGCAGTTTGGGTGGGACAGGGGGCACCGGGGAGCTGTTTTTT

clone size: .
J gene: TRBJ1-1
D gene: .
CDR3 length: 13
V gene: TRBV18
CDR3 protein: CASSPRGNTEAFF
CDR3 DNA: TGTGCCAGCTCACCCAGGGGGAACACTGAAGCTTTCTTT

clone size: .
J gene: TRBJ2-1
D gene: TRBD2
CDR3 length: 15
V gene: TRBV10-3
CDR3 protein: CAISESVGGRNEQFF
CDR3 DNA: TGTGCCATCAGTGAGTCGGTCGGGGGGAGGAATGAGCAGTTCTTC

clone size: .
J gene: TRBJ1-1
D gene: .
CDR3 length: 14
V gene: TRBV5-6
CDR3 protein: CASSLERENTEAFF
CDR3 DNA: TGTGCCAGCAGCTTGGAGAGGGAGAACACTGAAGCTTTCTTT

clone size: .
J gene: TRBJ2-7
D gene: .
CDR3 length: 14
V gene: TRBV2
CDR3 protein: CASRAETLYYEQYF
CDR3 DNA: TGTGCCAGCAGAGCTGAAACTTTGTACTACGAGCAGTACTTC

clone size: few
J gene: TRBJ1-4
D gene: .
CDR3 length: 14
V gene: TRBV10-3
CDR3 protein: CAISADRLHEKLFF
CDR3 DNA: TGTGCCATCAGTGCCGACAGGTTACATGAAAAACTGTTTTTT

clone size: .
J gene: TRBJ2-7
D gene: TRBD2
CDR3 length: 15
V gene: TRBV7-9
CDR3 protein: CASSAGTSGTYEQYF
CDR3 DNA: TGTGCCAGCAGTGCTGGGACTAGTGGTACCTACGAGCAGTACTTC

clone size: .
J gene: TRBJ1-1
D gene: .
CDR3 length: 15
V gene: TRBV6-5
CDR3 protein: CASSYGGRMNTEAFF
CDR3 DNA: TGTGCCAGCAGTTACGGCGGCAGAATGAACACTGAAGCTTTCTTT

clone size: few
J gene: TRBJ2-7
D gene: TRBD2
CDR3 length: 14
V gene: TRBV2
CDR3 protein: CASRQTSGAYEQYF
CDR3 DNA: TGTGCCAGCAGACAGACTAGCGGGGCCTACGAGCAGTACTTC

clone size: once
J gene: TRBJ1-1
D gene: .
CDR3 length: 13
V gene: TRBV7-9
CDR3 protein: CASSLGEGPEAFF
CDR3 DNA: TGTGCCAGCAGCTTAGGGGAGGGCCCTGAAGCTTTCTTT

clone size: once
J gene: TRBJ2-2
D gene: .
CDR3 length: 15
V gene: TRBV18
CDR3 protein: CASSLGTPDTGELFF
CDR3 DNA: TGTGCCAGCTCACTAGGGACACCCGACACCGGGGAGCTGTTTTTT

clone size: .
J gene: TRBJ1-1
D gene: .
CDR3 length: 14
V gene: TRBV2
CDR3 protein: CASSVQQENTEAFF
CDR3 DNA: TGTGCCAGCAGTGTCCAACAGGAGAACACTGAAGCTTTCTTT

clone size: .
J gene: TRBJ2-2
D gene: .
CDR3 length: 14
V gene: TRBV11-2
CDR3 protein: CASTGVLNTGELFF
CDR3 DNA: TGTGCCAGCACAGGGGTCTTGAACACCGGGGAGCTGTTTTTT

clone size: .
J gene: TRBJ2-5
D gene: .
CDR3 length: 11
V gene: TRBV6-5
CDR3 protein: CASRGELTQYF
CDR3 DNA: TGTGCCAGCAGGGGCGAGTTGACCCAGTACTTC

clone size: .
J gene: TRBJ2-1
D gene: .
CDR3 length: 12
V gene: TRBV7-9
CDR3 protein: CASSLDTNEQFF
CDR3 DNA: TGTGCCAGCAGCTTAGACACGAATGAGCAGTTCTTC

clone size: .
J gene: TRBJ1-1
D gene: TRBD1
CDR3 length: 15
V gene: TRBV7-8
CDR3 protein: CASSPDRGRNTEAFF
CDR3 DNA: TGTGCCAGCAGCCCGGACAGGGGGCGAAACACTGAAGCTTTCTTT

clone size: .
J gene: TRBJ1-3
D gene: TRBD1
CDR3 length: 15
V gene: TRBV19
CDR3 protein: CASSTTGGPGNTIYF
CDR3 DNA: TGTGCCAGTAGTACGACAGGGGGCCCCGGAAACACCATATATTTT